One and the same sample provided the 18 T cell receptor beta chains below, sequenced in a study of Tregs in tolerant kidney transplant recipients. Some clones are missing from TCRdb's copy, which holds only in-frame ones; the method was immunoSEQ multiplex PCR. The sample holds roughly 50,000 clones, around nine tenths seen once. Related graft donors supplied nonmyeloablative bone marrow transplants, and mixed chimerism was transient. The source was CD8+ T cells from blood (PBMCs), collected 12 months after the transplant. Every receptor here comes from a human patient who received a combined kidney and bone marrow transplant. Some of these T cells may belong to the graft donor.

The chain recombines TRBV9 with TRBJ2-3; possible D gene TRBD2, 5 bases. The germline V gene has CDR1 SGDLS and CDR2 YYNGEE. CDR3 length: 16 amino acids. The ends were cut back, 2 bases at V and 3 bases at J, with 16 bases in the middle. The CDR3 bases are TGTGCCAGCAGCGTTCTAGCAATACCCCAGACAGATACGCAGTATTTT. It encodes CASSVLAIPQTDTQYF. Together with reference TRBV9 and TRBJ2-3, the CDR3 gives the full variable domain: DSGVTQTPKHLITATGQRVTLRCSPRSGDLSVYWYQQSLDQGLQFLIQYYNGEERAKGNILERFSAQQFPDLHSELNLSSLELGDSALYFCASSVLAIPQTDTQYFGPGTRLTVL.

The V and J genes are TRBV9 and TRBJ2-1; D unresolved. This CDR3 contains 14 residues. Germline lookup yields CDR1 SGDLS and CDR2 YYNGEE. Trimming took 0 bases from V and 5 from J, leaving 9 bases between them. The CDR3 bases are TGTGCCAGCAGCGTAGCTACTCGAGACAATGAGCAGTTCTTC. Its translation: CASSVATRDNEQFF.

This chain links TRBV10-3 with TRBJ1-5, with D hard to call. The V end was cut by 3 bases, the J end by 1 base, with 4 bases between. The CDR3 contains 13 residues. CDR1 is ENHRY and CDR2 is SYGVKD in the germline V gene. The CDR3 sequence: CAISDGSNQPQHF. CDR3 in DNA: TGTGCCATCAGTGACGGGAGCAATCAGCCCCAGCATTTT.

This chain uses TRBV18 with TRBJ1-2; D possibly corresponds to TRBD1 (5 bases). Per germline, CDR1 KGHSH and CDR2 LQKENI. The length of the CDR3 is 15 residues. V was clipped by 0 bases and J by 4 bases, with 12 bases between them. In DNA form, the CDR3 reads TGTGCCAGCTCACCACCGGGGGAGGTAGGCTATGGCTACACCTTC. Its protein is CASSPPGEVGYGYTF.

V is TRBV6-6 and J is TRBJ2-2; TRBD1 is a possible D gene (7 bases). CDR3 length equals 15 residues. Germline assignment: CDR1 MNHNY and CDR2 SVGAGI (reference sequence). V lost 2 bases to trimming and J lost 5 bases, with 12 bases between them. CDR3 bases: TGTGCCAGCAGTTACGAGGCAGGGGGGACCGGGGAGCTGTTTTTT. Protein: CASSYEAGGTGELFF.

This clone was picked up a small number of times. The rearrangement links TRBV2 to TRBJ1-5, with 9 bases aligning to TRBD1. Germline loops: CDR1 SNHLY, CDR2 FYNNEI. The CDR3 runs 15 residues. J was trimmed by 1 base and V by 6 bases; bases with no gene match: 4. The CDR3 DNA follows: TGTGCCAGCAGGAGGACAGGGGTGAGCAATCAGCCCCAGCATTTT. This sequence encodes CASRRTGVSNQPQHF.

CDR3 residues: CASSLYGTRNNEQFF. The CDR3 nucleotides are TGTGCCAGCAGCTTGTACGGAACTAGAAACAATGAGCAGTTCTTC. V and J are TRBV5-4 and TRBJ2-1; the D gene is possibly TRBD2 (5 bases). Germline CDR1 is SGHNT and CDR2 is YYREEE (reference sequence). This CDR3 contains 15 residues. Trimming took off 1 base at V and 5 bases at J, with 13 bases between the two ends.

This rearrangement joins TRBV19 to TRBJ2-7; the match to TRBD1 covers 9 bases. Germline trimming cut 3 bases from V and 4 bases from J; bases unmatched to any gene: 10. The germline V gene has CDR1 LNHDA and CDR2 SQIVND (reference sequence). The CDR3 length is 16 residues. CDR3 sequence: CASSISLGQGVYEQYF. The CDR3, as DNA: TGTGCCAGTAGTATCTCCCTGGGACAGGGTGTTTACGAGCAGTACTTC.

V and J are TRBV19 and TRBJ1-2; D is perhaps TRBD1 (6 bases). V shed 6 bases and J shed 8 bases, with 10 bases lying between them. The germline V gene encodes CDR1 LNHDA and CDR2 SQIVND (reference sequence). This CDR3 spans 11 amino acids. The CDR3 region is CASRTQGGYTF. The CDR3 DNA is TGTGCCAGTAGAACACAGGGAGGCTACACCTTC.

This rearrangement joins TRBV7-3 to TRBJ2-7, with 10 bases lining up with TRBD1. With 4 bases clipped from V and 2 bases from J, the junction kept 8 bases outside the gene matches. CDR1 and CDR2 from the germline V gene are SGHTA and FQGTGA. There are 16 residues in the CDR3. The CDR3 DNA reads TGTGCCAGCAGCTCCAACCCGGGACAGGGGACCTACGAGCAGTACTTC. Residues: CASSSNPGQGTYEQYF.

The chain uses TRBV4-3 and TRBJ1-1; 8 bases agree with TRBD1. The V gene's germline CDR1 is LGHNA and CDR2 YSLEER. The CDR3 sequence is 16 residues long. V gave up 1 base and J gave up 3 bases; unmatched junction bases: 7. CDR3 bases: TGCGCCAGCAGCCAAGTAACAGGGGGGGCCTACACTGAAGCTTTCTTT. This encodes CASSQVTGGAYTEAFF.

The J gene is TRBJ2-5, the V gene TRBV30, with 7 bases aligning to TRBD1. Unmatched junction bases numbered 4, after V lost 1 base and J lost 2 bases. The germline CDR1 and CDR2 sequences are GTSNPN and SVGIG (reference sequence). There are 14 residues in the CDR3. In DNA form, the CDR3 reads TGTGCCTGGAGTGAAGGGACAGAGCAAGAGACCCAGTACTTC. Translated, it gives CAWSEGTEQETQYF.

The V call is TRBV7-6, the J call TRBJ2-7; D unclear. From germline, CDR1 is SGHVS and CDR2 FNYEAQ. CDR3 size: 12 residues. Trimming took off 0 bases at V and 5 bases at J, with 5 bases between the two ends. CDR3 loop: CASSLASHEQYF. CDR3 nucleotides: TGTGCCAGCAGCTTAGCGAGCCACGAGCAGTACTTC.

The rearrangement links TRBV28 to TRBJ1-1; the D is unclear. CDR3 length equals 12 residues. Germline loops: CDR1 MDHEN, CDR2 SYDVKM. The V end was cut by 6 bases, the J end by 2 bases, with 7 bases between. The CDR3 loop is CASSTYNTEAFF. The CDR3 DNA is TGTGCCAGCAGCACCTACAACACTGAAGCTTTCTTT.

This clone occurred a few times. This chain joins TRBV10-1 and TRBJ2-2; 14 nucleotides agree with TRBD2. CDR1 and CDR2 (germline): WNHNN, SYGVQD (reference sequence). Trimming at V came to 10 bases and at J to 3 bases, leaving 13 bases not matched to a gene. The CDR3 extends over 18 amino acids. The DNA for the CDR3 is TGCGCCACGTTGACTCCCGGGACTAGCGGGGGATACACCGGGGAGCTGTTTTTT. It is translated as CATLTPGTSGGYTGELFF.

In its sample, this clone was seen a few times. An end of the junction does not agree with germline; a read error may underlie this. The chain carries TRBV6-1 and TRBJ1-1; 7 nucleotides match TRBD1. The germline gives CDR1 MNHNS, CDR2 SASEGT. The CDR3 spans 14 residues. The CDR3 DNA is TGTGCCAGCAGCGAAGGACAGGAATTCACTGAAGCTTTCTTT. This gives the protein CASSEGQEFTEAFF.

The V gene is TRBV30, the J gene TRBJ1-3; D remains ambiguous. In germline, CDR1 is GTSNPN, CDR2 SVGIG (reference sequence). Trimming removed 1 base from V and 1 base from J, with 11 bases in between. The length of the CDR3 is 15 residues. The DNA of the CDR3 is TGTGCCTGGAGTGGTGAGGGTGGGTCTGGAAACACCATATATTTT. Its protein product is CAWSGEGGSGNTIYF.

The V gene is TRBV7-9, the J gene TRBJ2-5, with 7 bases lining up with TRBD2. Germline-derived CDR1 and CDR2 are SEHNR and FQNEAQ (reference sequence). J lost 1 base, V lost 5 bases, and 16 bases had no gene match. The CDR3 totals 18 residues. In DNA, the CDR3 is TGTGCCAGCAGCCCCCTGGGAGCCACTAGCGTTTTCCAAGAGACCCAGTACTTC. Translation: CASSPLGATSVFQETQYF.